This T cell receptor beta chain derives from a study of identical twins. TCRdb reprocessed the 5' RACE reads via MiXCR and lists one record per CDR3 protein. This table holds hundreds of thousands of distinct CDR3 sequences, roughly an eighth found once. This clonotype was counted ten times or more. Its target is unknown. Germline V gives CDR1 SEHNR, CDR2 FQNEAQ (reference sequence). CDR3 length: 15 residues. Trimming removed 0 bases at V and 1 base at J, with 10 bases between. Study-wide findings and caveats: Compared with models, monozygotic twins showed more out-of-frame TCR alpha sharing.

A further study also used this sample, focusing on yellow fever vaccine responses in identical twins. As that study records: The T cell response to vaccination in identical twins was reportedly partly convergent and partly personalized.

This chain joins TRBV7-9 and TRBJ2-7; D may correspond to TRBD1 or TRBD2 (6 bases each). Sequences were obtained from CD8+ T cells sorted from blood. The sequence came from a woman younger than 35 in good health. Here the CDR3 DNA reads TGTGCCAGCAGCTTAGCCCAAGGGGGGTCCTACGAGCAGTACTTC. Its translation: CASSLAQGGSYEQYF.